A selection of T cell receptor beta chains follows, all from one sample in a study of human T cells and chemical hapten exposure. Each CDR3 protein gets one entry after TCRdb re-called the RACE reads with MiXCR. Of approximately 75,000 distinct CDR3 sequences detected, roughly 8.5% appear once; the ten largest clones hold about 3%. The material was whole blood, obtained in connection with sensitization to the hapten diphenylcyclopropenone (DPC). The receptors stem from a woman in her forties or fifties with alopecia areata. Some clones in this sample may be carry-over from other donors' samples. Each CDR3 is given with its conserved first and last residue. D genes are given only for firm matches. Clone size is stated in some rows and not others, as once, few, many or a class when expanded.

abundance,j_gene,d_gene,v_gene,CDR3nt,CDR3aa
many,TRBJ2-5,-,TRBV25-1,TGTGCCAGCAGTGATTACCAAGAGACCCAGTACTTC,CASSDYQETQYF
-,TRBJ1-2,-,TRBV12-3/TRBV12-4,TGTGCCAGCAGTTTACTAGGGGTTGGCGGCTACACCTTC,CASSLLGVGGYTF
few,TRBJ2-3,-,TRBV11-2,TGTGCCAGCACCCCTTGGGGGGCTACAGATACGCAGTATTTT,CASTPWGATDTQYF
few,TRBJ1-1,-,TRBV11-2,TGTGCCAGCAGGTGGGCCGCTGGGCGATGGACTGAAGCTTTCTTT,CASRWAAGRWTEAFF
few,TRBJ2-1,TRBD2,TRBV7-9,TGTGCCAGCAGCTTCTGGCTAGCGGGGTCCCCAGGCGGGCAGTTCTTC,CASSFWLAGSPGGQFF
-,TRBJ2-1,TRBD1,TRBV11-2,TGTGCCAGCAGCCCGGGACAGTACAATGAGCAGTTCTTC,CASSPGQYNEQFF
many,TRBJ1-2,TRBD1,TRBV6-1,TGTGCCAGCACAAGGACAGGGGGCGAGAAGTATGGCTACACCTTC,CASTRTGGEKYGYTF
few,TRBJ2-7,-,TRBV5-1,TGCGCCAGCACCCTAAGGTCCGGGGTCAGCTCCTACGAGCAGTACTTC,CASTLRSGVSSYEQYF
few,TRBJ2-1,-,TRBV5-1,TGCGCCAGCAGCTCCACCTCCGGGAACTCTTTTAATGAGCAGTTCTTC,CASSSTSGNSFNEQFF
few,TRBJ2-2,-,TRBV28,TGTGCCAGCAGTTTAGGAGGGGGTATCGGGGAGCTGTTTTTT,CASSLGGGIGELFF
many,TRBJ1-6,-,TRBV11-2,TGTGCCAGCGGGGGACCCTTTAATTCACCCCTCCACTTT,CASGGPFNSPLHF
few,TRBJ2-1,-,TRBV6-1,TGTGCCAGCACCCCCCGACTGAGCTCCTACAATGAGCAGTTCTTC,CASTPRLSSYNEQFF
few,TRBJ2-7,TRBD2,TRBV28,TGTGCCAGCATATCAGCGGGAGTATCCTACGAGCAGTACTTC,CASISAGVSYEQYF
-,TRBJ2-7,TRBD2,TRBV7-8,TGTGCCAGCAGCTTAAGGCTAGCGGGGGAAACTGATAACTCCTACGAGCAGTACTTC,CASSLRLAGETDNSYEQYF
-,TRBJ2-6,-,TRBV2,TGTGCCAGCAGTGATAACTCTGGGGCCAACGTCCTGACTTTC,CASSDNSGANVLTF
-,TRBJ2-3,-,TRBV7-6,TGTGCCAGCAGCTCACACCTTAACACAGATACGCAGTATTTT,CASSSHLNTDTQYF
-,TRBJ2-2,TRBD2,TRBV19,TGTGCCAGTAGGCGCACTAGCGGGGGACCAACCGGGGAGCTGTTTTTT,CASRRTSGGPTGELFF
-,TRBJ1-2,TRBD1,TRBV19,TGTGCCAGTACCGGGACAGCGAATGGCTACACCTTC,CASTGTANGYTF
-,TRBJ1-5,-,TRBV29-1,TGCAGCGTCCTGGGGGTGGATGGTCAGCCCCAGCATTTT,CSVLGVDGQPQHF